These 9 T cell receptor beta chains share one sample of origin, sequenced in a study of blood T cell repertoires in COVID-19. Method: immunoSEQ multiplex PCR; TCRdb's copy keeps in-frame clones and lacks some. The table records hundreds of thousands of clones, approximately 86% of them present only once. The sequenced sample consisted of PBMCs or T cells enriched from blood (not recorded which). The source of these receptors is a woman in her 40s with acute COVID-19.

This clone was counted once. This specimen includes other DNA sequences encoding the same CDR3. This sequence joins TRBV5-4 and TRBJ2-7; 10 bases fit TRBD2. V was pared by 4 bases and J by 3 bases, with 7 bases of the junction left unmatched. The CDR3 covers 15 residues. CDR1 and CDR2 from the germline V gene are SGHNT and YYREEE (reference sequence). CDR3 sequence reads: CASSTRTSGSYEQYF. CDR3 coding DNA: TGTGCCAGCAGCACGAGGACTAGCGGTAGCTACGAGCAGTACTTC.

The chain employs TRBV3-1 (or the pseudogene TRBV3-2) and TRBJ2-7; TRBD2 matches at 13 bases. The CDR3 contains 15 residues. CDR1 is LGHDT and CDR2 is YNNKEL in the germline V gene (reference sequence). Unmatched junction bases numbered 2, after V lost 1 base and J lost 5 bases. CDR3 DNA: TGTGCCAGCAGCCAAGGGACTAGCGGGAGCAACGAGCAGTACTTC. It is translated as CASSQGTSGSNEQYF.

This chain links TRBV18 with TRBJ2-3; D possibly corresponds to TRBD1 (6 bases). This CDR3 has 15 residues. The V gene lost 2 bases and the J gene lost 0 bases, with 9 bases spanning the gap. CDR1 and CDR2 from the germline V gene are KGHSH and LQKENI. CDR3 region: CASSPGTTSTDTQYF. CDR3 nucleotides: TGTGCCAGCTCACCAGGGACAACTAGCACAGATACGCAGTATTTT.

This chain connects TRBV11-3 to TRBJ2-5; 7 bases map to TRBD1. The CDR3 runs 16 residues. Germline V gene lookup returns CDR1 SGHNT and CDR2 YENEEA. V lost 5 bases and J lost 7; bases outside the gene matches: 16. CDR3 sequence: CASSPRPTGTRGTQYF. CDR3 nucleotide sequence: TGTGCCAGCAGCCCCCGTCCGACAGGGACAAGAGGGACCCAGTACTTC.

The gene calls are TRBV3-1 (or the pseudogene TRBV3-2) and TRBJ1-2; no definite D call. The germline V gene has CDR1 LGHDT and CDR2 YNNKEL (reference sequence). The V and J ends lost 5 bases and 6 bases respectively, with 10 bases between them. This CDR3 contains 12 residues. The CDR3 region has the DNA TGTGCCAGCAGCGGAGGTTTCGATGGCTACACCTTC. It encodes CASSGGFDGYTF.

This clone was recorded once. V is TRBV6-5 and J is TRBJ1-4; D gene unclear. The CDR3 totals 13 residues. Deletions cut 6 bases from V and 7 bases from J, with 12 bases between. Germline V gene lookup returns CDR1 MNHEY and CDR2 SVGAGI. The CDR3 DNA sequence: TGTGCCAGCAGGATAAGGGAGGCTGAAAAACTGTTTTTT. This translates into CASRIREAEKLFF.

This clone came up once. The rearrangement links TRBV5-1 to TRBJ2-7; tentative D call: TRBD2 (6 bases). Germline V gene data show CDR1 as SGHRS and CDR2 as YFSETQ. V was clipped by 3 bases and J by 2 bases, with 12 bases between them. The CDR3 loop spans 14 amino acids. This CDR3 reads CASSWGDSTYEQYF. The CDR3 bases are TGCGCCAGCAGCTGGGGGGACTCCACCTACGAGCAGTACTTC.

The chain links TRBV7-9 to TRBJ2-2, with D unresolved. The germline gives CDR1 SEHNR, CDR2 FQNEAQ (reference sequence). This CDR3 contains 13 residues. Trimming pared 4 bases from V and 0 bases from J, leaving 3 bases between. The CDR3 coding sequence is TGTGCCAGCAGCTCCTCGAACACCGGGGAGCTGTTTTTT. Its protein is CASSSSNTGELFF.

The rearrangement uses TRBV7-8 and TRBJ1-1; TRBD1 matches at 7 bases. Germline loops: CDR1 SGHVS, CDR2 FQNEAQ. With V trimmed by 5 bases and J by 1 base, 4 bases remained unmatched. This CDR3 has 14 residues. The CDR3 spells CASSIQGQNTEAFF. CDR3 DNA: TGTGCCAGCAGCATACAGGGGCAGAACACTGAAGCTTTCTTT.